This T cell receptor (beta chain) was sequenced in a study of blood T cell repertoires in COVID-19. The V segment lost 5 bases and the J segment 0 bases; nucleotides outside the gene matches: 3. CDR1 is SGHTA, CDR2 FQGNSA, per germline. This CDR3 spans 14 amino acids. The protocol was immunoSEQ multiplex PCR, while the TCRdb copy is restricted to in-frame clones and leaves out a portion. The data hold about 110,000 clones, with roughly nine tenths observed a single time. Sequencing used peripheral blood. The sequence derives from a human donor in a cohort sampled during active COVID-19. The rearrangement joins TRBV7-2 to TRBJ2-7; 8 bases fit TRBD1. In DNA form, the CDR3 reads TGTGCCAGCAGCACGGGACAGGCCTCCTACGAGCAGTACTTC. This gives the protein CASSTGQASYEQYF.